This is a list of T cell receptor beta chains from one sample in a study of T-cell reconstitution after alpha-beta-depleted transplantation in children. TCRdb fed the PCR reads into MiXCR, producing one record per CDR3 protein. In the table there are about 870,000 distinct CDR3 sequences, around 15% of which are singletons. The material was PBMCs, mostly from graft donor cells, obtained 360 days after TCRalphabeta/CD19-depleted stem cell transplant. Receptors originate from a male patient aged 10-17 years who had a stem cell transplant for acute lymphoblastic leukemia, so the T cells may come from the graft donor. Both conserved end residues are part of each CDR3. Each record gives: CDR3 protein, CDR3 DNA, J gene, D gene, clone size, CDR3 length, V gene. The D gene is left open where the match is weak. Clone size is stated in some rows and not others, as once, few, many or a class when expanded.

cdr3_aa: CASSLGGLNNEQFF
cdr3_nt: TGTGCCAGCAGCTTAGGGGGGTTGAACAATGAGCAGTTCTTC
j_call: TRBJ2-1
d_call: NA
clone_size: few
cdr3_length: 14
v_call: TRBV7-3

cdr3_aa: CASSQGARGQVLPSSYNEQFF
cdr3_nt: TGCGCCAGCAGCCAGGGAGCACGGGGACAGGTCCTCCCGAGCTCCTACAATGAGCAGTTCTTC
j_call: TRBJ2-1
d_call: TRBD1
clone_size: few
cdr3_length: 21
v_call: TRBV4-1

cdr3_aa: CASSPGHPRNTIYF
cdr3_nt: TGTGCCAGCAGCCCGGGACACCCGAGAAACACCATATATTTT
j_call: TRBJ1-3
d_call: NA
clone_size: few
cdr3_length: 14
v_call: TRBV11-2

cdr3_aa: CSARILAKNIQYF
cdr3_nt: TGCAGTGCTAGAATCCTAGCCAAAAACATTCAGTACTTC
j_call: TRBJ2-4
d_call: NA
clone_size: few
cdr3_length: 13
v_call: TRBV20-1

cdr3_aa: CASSEFPGNTGELFF
cdr3_nt: TGTGCCAGCAGTGAATTCCCAGGGAACACCGGGGAGCTGTTTTTT
j_call: TRBJ2-2
d_call: NA
clone_size: few
cdr3_length: 15
v_call: TRBV25-1

cdr3_aa: CSVVGQGDSYEQYF
cdr3_nt: TGCAGCGTTGTAGGTCAGGGAGATTCCTACGAGCAGTACTTC
j_call: TRBJ2-7
d_call: NA
clone_size: many
cdr3_length: 14
v_call: TRBV29-1

cdr3_aa: CASSPLPDRFHPDTQYF
cdr3_nt: TGTGCCAGCAGCCCGCTCCCGGACCGATTTCACCCAGATACGCAGTATTTT
j_call: TRBJ2-3
d_call: NA
clone_size: NA
cdr3_length: 17
v_call: TRBV5-6

cdr3_aa: CASSLMNTGELFF
cdr3_nt: TGTGCCAGCAGCTTGATGAACACCGGGGAGCTGTTTTTT
j_call: TRBJ2-2
d_call: NA
clone_size: many
cdr3_length: 13
v_call: TRBV5-5

cdr3_aa: CSARFRAPDTQYF
cdr3_nt: TGCAGTGCTAGGTTCCGGGCCCCAGATACGCAGTATTTT
j_call: TRBJ2-3
d_call: NA
clone_size: NA
cdr3_length: 13
v_call: TRBV20-1

cdr3_aa: CASSPGQGARHDEQFF
cdr3_nt: TGTGCCAGCAGCCCGGGACAGGGGGCGCGGCACGATGAGCAGTTCTTC
j_call: TRBJ2-1
d_call: TRBD1
clone_size: few
cdr3_length: 16
v_call: TRBV12-3/TRBV12-4

cdr3_aa: CASSLGGLAGGPYEQYF
cdr3_nt: TGCGCCAGCAGCTTGGGGGGACTAGCGGGAGGCCCCTACGAGCAGTACTTC
j_call: TRBJ2-7
d_call: TRBD2
clone_size: few
cdr3_length: 17
v_call: TRBV5-1